A selection of T cell receptor beta chains follows, all from one sample in a study of T-cell memory formation after mild COVID-19. TCRdb used MiXCR to reprocess the 5' RACE reads, holding one entry per CDR3 protein. The data show 400,000 to 500,000 distinct CDR3 sequences, under 20% seen once. Material: PBMCs or a T cell subset sorted from them (not recorded which). These receptors were collected from a man in his late teens or twenties who had mild COVID-19 (a few samples of this study predate the infection). Cell type and time point are not known. Both conserved end residues are part of each CDR3. The order of the fields is D gene, V gene, J gene, clone size, CDR3 DNA, CDR3 protein. D genes are given only for firm matches. Not every row has a clone size; where given, it reads once, few, many or a size class.

>TRBD2|TRBV9|TRBJ2-3|many
TGTGCCAGCAGCGTGGTAGCGGGGAGCACAGATACGCAGTATTTT
CASSVVAGSTDTQYF
>.|TRBV6-5|TRBJ2-1|.
TGTGCCAGCAGTTACTCGTTGGGGGTGAGCTCCTACAATGAGCAGTTCTTC
CASSYSLGVSSYNEQFF
>TRBD2|TRBV5-4|TRBJ2-1|few
TGTGCCAGCAGCTTGAGACTAGCGGGGTGGGATGAGCAGTTCTTC
CASSLRLAGWDEQFF
>.|TRBV7-2|TRBJ2-5|few
TGTGCCAGCAGCTTGACGATCCAAGAGACCCAGTACTTC
CASSLTIQETQYF
>.|TRBV18|TRBJ1-2|.
TGTGCCAGCTCACCGCAGTTAGTTAACTATGGCTACACCTTC
CASSPQLVNYGYTF
>.|TRBV7-3|TRBJ2-3|.
TGTGCCAGCAGCGTTGGACTTCATAGGAACACAGATACGCAGTATTTT
CASSVGLHRNTDTQYF
>.|TRBV7-2|TRBJ1-2|.
TGTGCCAGCAGCCTAGACCAGCACTATGGCTACACCTTC
CASSLDQHYGYTF
>.|TRBV12-3/TRBV12-4|TRBJ2-7|few
TGTGCCAGCAGACAGGGTGGGGAGCAGTACTTC
CASRQGGEQYF
>TRBD1|TRBV6-6|TRBJ1-1|.
TGTGCCAGCAGTTGGACAGGGAAAGGAACTGAAGCTTTCTTT
CASSWTGKGTEAFF
>.|TRBV5-1|TRBJ1-6|many
TGCGCCAGCAGCTTGGATGAGGGTGGGTCCTATAATTCACCCCTCCACTTT
CASSLDEGGSYNSPLHF
>.|TRBV10-3|TRBJ2-2|.
TGTGCCATCAGTGAGTCTGCAGGGGCCTCCGGGGAGCTGTTTTTT
CAISESAGASGELFF
>.|TRBV18|TRBJ1-1|.
TGTGCCAGCTCAGCAGTGGGGGGGTATGACACTGAAGCTTTCTTT
CASSAVGGYDTEAFF
>.|TRBV5-1|TRBJ2-1|few
TGCGCCAGCAGCAACTCACAGGGCAGTAGCTCCTACAATGAGCAGTTCTTC
CASSNSQGSSSYNEQFF
>TRBD1|TRBV7-9|TRBJ2-3|.
TGTGCCAGCAGCCCGCCCGCCGGACAGGGTTGGTATTTT
CASSPPAGQGWYF
>.|TRBV29-1|TRBJ1-2|few
TGCTCCGGTGGGGACCGCTATGGCTACACCTTC
CSGGDRYGYTF
>.|TRBV20-1|TRBJ1-3|.
TGCAGTGCTCTGAGGAGGGGATCTGGAAACACCATATATTTT
CSALRRGSGNTIYF
>.|TRBV20-1|TRBJ1-1|few
TGCAGTGCTAGGTCTGGCGGTTTGGCAGCTTTCTTT
CSARSGGLAAFF
>.|TRBV15|TRBJ2-5|.
TGTGCCACCAGCAGCCGGGGCCTGGGGCGAGAGACCCAGTACTTC
CATSSRGLGRETQYF
>.|TRBV4-1|TRBJ2-1|few
TGCGCCAGCAGCCAAGACCTCGAGACCGGCACTTTTCGGAATGAGCAGTTCTTC
CASSQDLETGTFRNEQFF
>.|TRBV5-1|TRBJ1-6|few
TGCGCCAGCAGCTTGGTGGGGCTTTCACCCCTCCACTTT
CASSLVGLSPLHF
>TRBD1|TRBV24-1|TRBJ1-5|once
TGTGCCACCAGCCCCGATAGGACAGGGGGCAATCAGCCCCAGCATTTT
CATSPDRTGGNQPQHF
>TRBD1|TRBV15|TRBJ2-1|.
TGTGCCACCGGACAGGGGGAAAGCTACAATGAGCAGTTCTTC
CATGQGESYNEQFF